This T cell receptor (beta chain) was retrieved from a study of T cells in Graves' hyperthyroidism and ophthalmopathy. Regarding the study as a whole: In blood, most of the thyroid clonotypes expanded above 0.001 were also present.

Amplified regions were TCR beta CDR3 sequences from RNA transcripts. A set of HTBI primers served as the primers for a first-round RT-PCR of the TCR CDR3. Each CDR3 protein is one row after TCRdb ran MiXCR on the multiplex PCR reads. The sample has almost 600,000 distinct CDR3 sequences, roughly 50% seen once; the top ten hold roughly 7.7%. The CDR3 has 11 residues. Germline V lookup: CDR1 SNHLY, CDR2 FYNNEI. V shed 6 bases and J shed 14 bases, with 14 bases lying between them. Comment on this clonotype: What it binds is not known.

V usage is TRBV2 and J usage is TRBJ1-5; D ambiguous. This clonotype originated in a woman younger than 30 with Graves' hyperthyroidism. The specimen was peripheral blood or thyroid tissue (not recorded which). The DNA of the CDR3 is TGTGCCAGCAGAGAGGAGGGCCACGAGCATTTT. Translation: CASREEGHEHF.